These 13 T cell receptor beta chains were all obtained from the same sample, sequenced in a study of blood T cell repertoires in COVID-19. The data were produced by immunoSEQ multiplex PCR, yet TCRdb's version contains in-frame clones alone and is incomplete. The table lists about 220,000 clones, more than 65% of them singletons. Sequencing was done on a sample of peripheral blood. The receptors stem from a woman of 80 years or more with acute or convalescent COVID-19.

The rearrangement joins TRBV9 to TRBJ1-1; no clear D. This CDR3 comprises 14 residues. Per germline, CDR1 SGDLS and CDR2 YYNGEE. Trimming shortened V by 0 bases and J by 5 bases, and 11 bases separated the two germline ends. For the CDR3, the DNA is TGTGCCAGCAGCGTAGTGTCAGGAAGAACTGAAGCTTTCTTT. Protein product: CASSVVSGRTEAFF.

The chain joins TRBV14 to TRBJ2-7; D unclear. CDR3 length equals 14 residues. Germline CDR1 and CDR2: SGHDN and FVKESK. Trimming removed 8 bases at V and 3 bases at J, with 17 bases between. For the CDR3, the DNA is TGTGCCAGCTCAAGATTAGGAGATTTCTACGAGCAGTACTTC. Protein: CASSRLGDFYEQYF.

This sequence joins TRBV13 and TRBJ1-1; 7 bases map to TRBD1. The J segment lost 1 base and the V segment lost 7 bases, leaving 6 bases of the junction unmatched. CDR3 length equals 14 residues. From germline, CDR1 is PRHDT and CDR2 FYEKMQ (reference sequence). The CDR3, as DNA: TGTGCCAGCAAAAGGGGGCAAGGGAACACTGAAGCTTTCTTT. This translates into CASKRGQGNTEAFF.

The J gene is TRBJ1-5, the V gene TRBV19; TRBD1 might be the D (6 bases). This CDR3 is 15 amino acids long. Germline CDR1 and CDR2: LNHDA and SQIVND (reference sequence). V lost 5 bases, J lost 1 base, and 12 bases lay in between. In nucleotides, the CDR3 is TGTGCCAGTAGTCCACAGGGCGTGAGCAATCAGCCCCAGCATTTT. It encodes CASSPQGVSNQPQHF.

V gene TRBV6-5 combines with J gene TRBJ1-5; perhaps TRBD1 as D (6 bases). The CDR3 is 14 amino acids. V was shortened by 7 bases and J by 3 bases, with 13 bases between the two germline ends. The germline V gene has CDR1 MNHEY and CDR2 SVGAGI. The CDR3 region is CASTLDRINQPQHF. The CDR3 DNA follows: TGTGCCAGCACCCTCGACAGGATCAATCAGCCCCAGCATTTT.

The chain recombines TRBV27 with TRBJ2-6, with 9 bases lining up with TRBD1. The CDR3 has 17 amino acids. In germline, CDR1 is MNHEY, CDR2 SMNVEV (reference sequence). After removal of 3 bases from V and 2 bases from J, the junction contained 5 bases not matched to a gene. The DNA for the CDR3 is TGTGCCAGCAGTTTGGGACAGGGAAACCCTGGGGCCAACGTCCTGACTTTC. Its protein product is CASSLGQGNPGANVLTF. The variable domain in full, with the rest retrieved from reference TRBV27 and TRBJ2-6, is EAQVTQNPRYLITVTGKKLTVTCSQNMNHEYMSWYRQDPGLGLRQIYYSMNVEVTDKGDVPEGYKVSRKEKRNFPLILESPSPNQTSLYFCASSLGQGNPGANVLTFGAGSRLTVL.

The chain couples TRBV28 to TRBJ1-1, with TRBD1 matching 8 bases. After removal of 4 bases from V and 3 bases from J, the junction contained 7 bases not matched to a gene. This CDR3 is 15 amino acids long. CDR1 and CDR2 (germline): MDHEN, SYDVKM. The CDR3 loop is CASSSRTGTYTEAFF. CDR3 sequence (DNA): TGTGCCAGCAGTTCCCGGACAGGGACTTACACTGAAGCTTTCTTT. Full variable domain (remainder filled in from reference TRBV28 and TRBJ1-1): DVKVTQSSRYLVKRTGEKVFLECVQDMDHENMFWYRQDPGLGLRLIYFSYDVKMKEKGDIPEGYSVSREKKERFSLILESASTNQTSMYLCASSSRTGTYTEAFFGQGTRLTVV.

This rearrangement joins TRBV7-9 to TRBJ2-1; 10 bases match TRBD1. This CDR3 spans 16 amino acids. The V gene's germline CDR1 is SEHNR and CDR2 FQNEAQ (reference sequence). Trimming removed 5 bases from V and 8 bases from J; junction bases left unmatched: 12. In DNA, the CDR3 is TGTGCCAGCAGCCCCCGGGGGACAGGGGCCGGCGATGAGCAGTTCTTC. Protein: CASSPRGTGAGDEQFF.

This clone appeared once. V gene TRBV9 combines with J gene TRBJ1-4; 8 nucleotides line up with TRBD1. J was trimmed by 7 bases and V by 0 bases; bases with no gene match: 5. Germline V lookup: CDR1 SGDLS, CDR2 YYNGEE. The CDR3 loop spans 15 amino acids. Written as DNA, the CDR3 is TGTGCCAGCAGCGTAGATCAGGGGGCGGGTGAAAAACTGTTTTTT. Translated, it gives CASSVDQGAGEKLFF.

The chain has TRBV2 and TRBJ1-5, with unresolved D. CDR1 and CDR2 from the germline V gene are SNHLY and FYNNEI. There are 13 residues in the CDR3. V dropped 4 bases and J dropped 6 bases, with 10 bases sitting between them. The CDR3 bases are TGTGCCAGCAGTGCGAACGGGTTTCAGCCCCAGCATTTT. This codes for CASSANGFQPQHF.

This chain connects TRBV6-6 to TRBJ1-1; TRBD1 matches at 11 bases. Germline V gives CDR1 MNHNY, CDR2 SVGAGI (reference sequence). CDR3 length: 14 residues. Germline trimming cut 6 bases from V and 5 bases from J; bases unmatched to any gene: 5. The CDR3 reads CASSGQGAGTEAFF. CDR3 DNA: TGTGCCAGCAGCGGACAGGGGGCCGGGACTGAAGCTTTCTTT.

The rearrangement uses TRBV9 and TRBJ2-1; TRBD2 matches 8 bases. Per the germline V gene, CDR1 is SGDLS and CDR2 is YYNGEE. With 4 bases clipped from V and 7 bases from J, the junction kept 10 bases outside the gene matches. This CDR3 contains 15 residues. The CDR3 protein is CASSTLGGGLNEQFF. CDR3 sequence (DNA): TGTGCCAGCAGCACCCTGGGCGGGGGGTTAAATGAGCAGTTCTTC.

The chain couples TRBV12-3 or TRBV12-4 to TRBJ1-1, with D unclear. Trimming cost V 6 bases and J 9 bases, with 11 bases left between them. CDR3 size: 11 residues. The CDR3 DNA sequence: TGTGCCAGCAGCCGAGGTGTCAAAGCTTTCTTT. It is translated as CASSRGVKAFF.